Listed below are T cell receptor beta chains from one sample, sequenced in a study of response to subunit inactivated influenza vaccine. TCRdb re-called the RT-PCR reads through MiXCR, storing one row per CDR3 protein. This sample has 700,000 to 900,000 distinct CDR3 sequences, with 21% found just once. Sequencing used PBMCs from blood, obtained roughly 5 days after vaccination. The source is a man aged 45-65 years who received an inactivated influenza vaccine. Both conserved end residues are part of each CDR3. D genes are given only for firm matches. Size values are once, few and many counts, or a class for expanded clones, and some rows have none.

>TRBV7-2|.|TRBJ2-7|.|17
TGTGCCAGCAGCTTAGGGGGGGCCTCCATCAGGGTCTACGAGCAGTACTTC
CASSLGGASIRVYEQYF
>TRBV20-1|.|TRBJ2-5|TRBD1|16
TGCAGTGCTAATCAAGGACAGGGGATTGATTTAGAGACCCAGTACTTC
CSANQGQGIDLETQYF
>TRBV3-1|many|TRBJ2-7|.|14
TGTGCCAGCAGCCAACGACGGGACAAGGAAGTTCAGTACTTC
CASSQRRDKEVQYF
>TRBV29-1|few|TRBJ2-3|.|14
TGCAGCGTCACAGGGATCCAAGACTGGGATACGCAGTATTTT
CSVTGIQDWDTQYF
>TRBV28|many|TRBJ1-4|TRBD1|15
TGTGCCAGCAGTTTCGGGACAGGGGGTCGGGAAAAACTGTTTTTT
CASSFGTGGREKLFF
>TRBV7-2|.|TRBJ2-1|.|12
TGTGCCAGCAAGCAGGGTATAGTTGAGCAGTTCTTC
CASKQGIVEQFF
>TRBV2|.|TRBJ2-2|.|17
TGTGCCAGCAGTGAAGACCCTCGGACAGGGACTACGGGGGAGCTGTTTTTT
CASSEDPRTGTTGELFF
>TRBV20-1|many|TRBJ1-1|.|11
TGCAGTGCTAGATGGGGGGCGGTGGCTTTCTTT
CSARWGAVAFF
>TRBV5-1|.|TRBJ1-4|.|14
TGCGCCAGCAGCTTGGCCGGACGGGGGGAAAAACTGTTTTTT
CASSLAGRGEKLFF
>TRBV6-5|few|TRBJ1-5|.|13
TGTGCCAGCAGTTACTCCGGTGCTGGGCCCCAGCATTTT
CASSYSGAGPQHF
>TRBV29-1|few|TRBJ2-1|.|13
TGCAGCACTTATCCGCCGGAGGGCAATGAGCAGTTCTTC
CSTYPPEGNEQFF
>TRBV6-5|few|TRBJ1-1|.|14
TGTGCCAGCAGTTACGGAGGGGGGGGTAATTGGGCTTTCTTT
CASSYGGGGNWAFF
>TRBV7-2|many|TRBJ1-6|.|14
TGTGCCAGCAGCTTAGTAGCGGAGAATTCACCCCTCCACTTT
CASSLVAENSPLHF
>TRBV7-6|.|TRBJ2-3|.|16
TGTGCCAGCAGCCGCCTCAGGCGGGATCGCACAGATACGCAGTATTTT
CASSRLRRDRTDTQYF
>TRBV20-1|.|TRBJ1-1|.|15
TGCAGTGCTAGACCCCCTAGGACAGCGGGGACTGAAGCTTTCTTT
CSARPPRTAGTEAFF
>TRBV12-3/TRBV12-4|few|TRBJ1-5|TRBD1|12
TGTGCCAGCAGTAATAGGGGACAGAACCAGCATTTT
CASSNRGQNQHF
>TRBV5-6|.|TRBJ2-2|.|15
TGTGCCAGCAGCTTCGGCAGGCTCAACACCGGGGAGCTGTTTTTT
CASSFGRLNTGELFF
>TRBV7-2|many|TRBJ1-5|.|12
TGTGCCAGCAGCTTATATAATCAGCCCCAGCATTTT
CASSLYNQPQHF
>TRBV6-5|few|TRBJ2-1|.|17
TGTGCCAGCAGTTACTCGTCTAGGACAACCTTCTACAATGAGCAGTTCTTC
CASSYSSRTTFYNEQFF
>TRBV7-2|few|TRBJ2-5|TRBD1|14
TGTGCCAGCAGCTATTTGGGGGACAGTGGGACCCAGTACTTC
CASSYLGDSGTQYF
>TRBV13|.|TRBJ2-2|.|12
TGTGCCAGCATAGCGAACACCGGGGAGCTGTTTTTT
CASIANTGELFF
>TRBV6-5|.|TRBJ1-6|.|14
TGTGCCAGCAGTTACCCCGGGACTGTTCTAGTTTTCCACTTT
CASSYPGTVLVFHF
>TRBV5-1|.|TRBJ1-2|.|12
TGCGCCAGCAGCCCGTACAGGGATGGCTACACCTTC
CASSPYRDGYTF
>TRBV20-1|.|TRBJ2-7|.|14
TGCAGTGCTAGAGGCAGGGGAGGGTTCTACGAGCAGTACTTC
CSARGRGGFYEQYF
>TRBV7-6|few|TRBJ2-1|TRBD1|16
TGTGCCAGCAGCCCCTGGGGACAGGGGGCAAGGAATGAGCAGTTCTTC
CASSPWGQGARNEQFF
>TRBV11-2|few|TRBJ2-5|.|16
TGTGCCAGCAGCTTGGGGCCTCGGACAGACCAAGAGACCCAGTACTTC
CASSLGPRTDQETQYF
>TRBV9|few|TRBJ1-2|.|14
TGTGCCAGCAGCGCAGTACAGGGAGGGAATGGCTACACCTTC
CASSAVQGGNGYTF
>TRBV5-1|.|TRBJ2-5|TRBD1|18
TGCGCCAGCAGCTTTCCCAGGGGGCAAGTCCTCGGGCAAGAGACCCAGTACTTC
CASSFPRGQVLGQETQYF
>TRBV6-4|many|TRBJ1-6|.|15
TGTGCCAGCAGTGACTCGCCAGGGGATAATTCACCCCTCCACTTT
CASSDSPGDNSPLHF
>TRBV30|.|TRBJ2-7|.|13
TGTGCCTGGAGTTCCGGAAAGGCTAACGAGCAGTACTTC
CAWSSGKANEQYF
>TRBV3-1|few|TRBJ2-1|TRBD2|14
TGTGCCAGCAGCCAAGGGGTTAGCGGGACTGAGCAGTTCTTC
CASSQGVSGTEQFF
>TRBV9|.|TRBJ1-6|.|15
TGTGCCAGCAGCTTATACTCGGGACACGATTCACCCCTCCACTTT
CASSLYSGHDSPLHF
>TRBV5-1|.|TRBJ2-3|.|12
TGCGCCAGCAAAGGGGCGGTTGATACGCAGTATTTT
CASKGAVDTQYF
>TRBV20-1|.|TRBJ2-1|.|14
TGCAGTGCCGTAGTACTCCGTCTTAGTAGCGGGCAGTTCTTC
CSAVVLRLSSGQFF
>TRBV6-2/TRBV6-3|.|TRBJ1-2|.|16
TGTGCCAGCAGTTACGGTGGGACGGCGCCCAACTATGGCTGCACCTTC
CASSYGGTAPNYGCTF
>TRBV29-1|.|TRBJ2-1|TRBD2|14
TGCAGCGTGGCCCTTAGCGGGAGCCGCCTATGGCAGTTCTTC
CSVALSGSRLWQFF
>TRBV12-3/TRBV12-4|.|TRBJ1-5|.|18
TGTGCCAGCAGCCGAACACCGTCTGGGCATTATAGCAATCAGCCCCAGCATTTT
CASSRTPSGHYSNQPQHF
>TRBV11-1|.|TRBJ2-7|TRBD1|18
TGTGCCAGCAGCCACACCGTGATGGGGACAGAATATACCTACGAGCAGTACTTC
CASSHTVMGTEYTYEQYF
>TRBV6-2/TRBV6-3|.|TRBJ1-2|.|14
TGTGCCAGCAGGTCTACAGGGATAGCCTATGGCTACACCTTC
CASRSTGIAYGYTF
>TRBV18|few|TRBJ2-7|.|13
TGTGCCAGCTCACCATACCAAGGTAACGAGCAGTACTTC
CASSPYQGNEQYF
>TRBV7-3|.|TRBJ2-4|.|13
TGTGCCAGCAGCTTAGGCCGGGGTGACATTCAGTACTTC
CASSLGRGDIQYF
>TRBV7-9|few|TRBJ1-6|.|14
TGTGCCAGCAGCTTGCGGGCAACGGGTTCACCCCTCCACTTT
CASSLRATGSPLHF
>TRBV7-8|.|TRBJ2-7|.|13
TGTGCCAGCGGCCCCGACCTCACCTACGAGCAGTACTTC
CASGPDLTYEQYF
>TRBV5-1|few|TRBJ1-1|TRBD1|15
TGCGCCAGCAGCTTGACAGGGGGCGTAAATACTGAAGCTTTCTTT
CASSLTGGVNTEAFF
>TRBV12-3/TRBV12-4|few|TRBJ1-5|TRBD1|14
TGTGCCAGCAGTTTGTACAGGGGTGATCAGCCCCAGCATTTT
CASSLYRGDQPQHF
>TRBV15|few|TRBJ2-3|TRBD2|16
TGTGCCACCAGCAGAGATGGCGGGAGGTTCACAGATACGCAGTATTTT
CATSRDGGRFTDTQYF
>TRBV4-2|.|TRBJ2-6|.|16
TGTGCCAGCAGCCAAGATTTTTCCTCTGGGGCCAACGTCCTGACTTTC
CASSQDFSSGANVLTF
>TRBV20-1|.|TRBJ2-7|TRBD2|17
TGCAGTGCTAGTGCCTTGGCTAGCGGGTCCTTTACCTACGAGCAGTACTTC
CSASALASGSFTYEQYF
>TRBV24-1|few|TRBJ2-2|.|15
TGTGCCACCAGTGACCCGGGGACGGCCGCCGGGGAGCTGTTTTTT
CATSDPGTAAGELFF
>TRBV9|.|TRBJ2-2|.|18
TGTGCCAGCAGCGTAGGAGCGTTTAGGAGTCGTGAGACCGGGGAGCTGTTTTTT
CASSVGAFRSRETGELFF
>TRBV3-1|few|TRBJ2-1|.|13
TGTGCCAGCAGCCAAGGGGTAGGGTTTGAGCAGTTCTTC
CASSQGVGFEQFF
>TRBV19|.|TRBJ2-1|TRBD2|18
TGTGCCAGTAGTATAGGCCAGGGGACTAGCGGTCTGAACAATGAGCAGTTCTTC
CASSIGQGTSGLNNEQFF
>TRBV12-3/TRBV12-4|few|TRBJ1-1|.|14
TGTGCCAGCAGTTTAGGACAGGCGGCCACTGAAGCTTTCTTT
CASSLGQAATEAFF
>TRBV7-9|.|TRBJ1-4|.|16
TGTGCCAGCAGCTCTTACAACGACAGGCTTGGTGAAAAACTGTTTTTT
CASSSYNDRLGEKLFF
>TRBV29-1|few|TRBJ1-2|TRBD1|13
TGCAGCGTTGAAGGGGGACAGGGGTATGGCTACACCTTC
CSVEGGQGYGYTF
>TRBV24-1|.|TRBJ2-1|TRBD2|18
TGTGCCACCAGTGATTCGGCGGGACTAGCGGGAGCAATCAATGAGCAGTTCTTC
CATSDSAGLAGAINEQFF
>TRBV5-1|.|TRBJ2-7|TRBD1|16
TGCGCCAGCAGCTTGACGGTCTTGGACAGGGGAGCCGAGCAGTACTTC
CASSLTVLDRGAEQYF
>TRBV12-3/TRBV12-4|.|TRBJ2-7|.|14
TGTGCCAGCAGCCTTGATGCCATCTCCTACGAGCAGTACTTC
CASSLDAISYEQYF
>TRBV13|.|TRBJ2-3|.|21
TGTGCCAGCAGCTTATGGGGTTCCCGGGGCGCCCATGTGCCACACACAGATACGCAGTATTTT
CASSLWGSRGAHVPHTDTQYF
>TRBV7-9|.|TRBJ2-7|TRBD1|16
TGTGCCAGCCGGCCCGGGCCCGGGACAGGGGTCTACGAGCAGTACTTC
CASRPGPGTGVYEQYF